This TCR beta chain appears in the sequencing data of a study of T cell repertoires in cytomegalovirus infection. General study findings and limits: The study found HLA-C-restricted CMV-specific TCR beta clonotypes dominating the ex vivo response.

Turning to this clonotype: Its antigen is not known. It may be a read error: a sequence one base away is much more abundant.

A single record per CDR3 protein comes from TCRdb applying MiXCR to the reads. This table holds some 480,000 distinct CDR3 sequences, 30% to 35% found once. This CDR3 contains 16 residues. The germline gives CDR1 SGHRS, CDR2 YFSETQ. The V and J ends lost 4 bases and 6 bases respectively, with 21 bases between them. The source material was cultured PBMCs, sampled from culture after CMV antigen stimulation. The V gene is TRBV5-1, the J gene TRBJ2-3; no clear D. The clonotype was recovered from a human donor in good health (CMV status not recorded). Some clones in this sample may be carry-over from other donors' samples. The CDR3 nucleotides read TGCGCCAGCAGCGGCTCGCCCATTGTAGTACCCGATACGCAGTATTTT. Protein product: CASSGSPIVVPDTQYF.